The rows below give T cell receptor beta chains drawn from one sample of a study of yellow fever vaccine responses in identical twins. TCRdb processed the RT-PCR reads anew with MiXCR; each CDR3 protein has one entry. This table holds about 630 distinct CDR3 sequences, approximately 70% found once. The material sequenced was T cells from blood (PBMCs), unsorted or a sorted subset (not recorded which), taken before or after yellow fever vaccination (not recorded which). The receptor set was obtained from a female donor who received the yellow fever vaccine. Both conserved end residues are part of each CDR3. A D gene is named only where the DNA matches it firmly. Size is stated for part of the rows, as once, few or many counts, or as a class when the clone is expanded.

TRBJ2-1	TRBD2	TRBV6-4	.	CASSPQGLAGGEQFF	TGTGCCAGCAGTCCCCAGGGACTAGCGGGAGGGGAGCAGTTCTTC
TRBJ1-2	.	TRBV28	.	CASSLMGYYGYTF	TGTGCCAGCAGTTTAATGGGCTACTATGGCTACACCTTC
TRBJ1-3	.	TRBV4-1	.	CASSQTQGSSGNTIYF	TGCGCCAGCAGCCAAACACAGGGAAGCTCTGGAAACACCATATATTTT
TRBJ1-2	.	TRBV7-1	.	CASSFLNYGYTF	TGTGCCAGCAGCTTCCTTAACTATGGCTACACCTTC
TRBJ2-1	TRBD2	TRBV11-1	.	CASSKGGGEYNEQFF	TGTGCCAGCAGCAAGGGCGGGGGGGAATACAATGAGCAGTTCTTC
TRBJ2-7	.	TRBV5-1	.	CASSPSLREQYF	TGCGCCAGCAGCCCCTCCCTGCGGGAGCAGTACTTC
TRBJ2-1	.	TRBV6-2/TRBV6-3	.	CASSYGMKGRRNEQFF	TGTGCCAGCAGTTACGGTATGAAGGGGCGCAGAAATGAGCAGTTCTTC
TRBJ2-5	TRBD2	TRBV20-1	.	CSAPGLVETQYF	TGCAGTGCCCCGGGACTAGTTGAGACCCAGTACTTC
TRBJ1-3	.	TRBV6-1	.	CASRGTGSGNTIYF	TGTGCCAGCAGGGGCACAGGTTCCGGAAACACCATATATTTT
TRBJ1-1	.	TRBV6-5	.	CASSYLRDRHTEAFF	TGTGCCAGCAGTTACCTCAGGGATAGGCACACTGAAGCTTTCTTT
TRBJ2-2	.	TRBV7-9	few	CASSLTPDRPLFF	TGTGCCAGCAGCTTGACCCCCGACAGGCCGCTGTTTTTT
TRBJ2-2	.	TRBV7-9	.	CASSFHRDANTGELFF	TGTGCCAGCAGCTTTCACCGGGACGCGAACACCGGGGAGCTGTTTTTT
TRBJ2-4	.	TRBV7-2	few	CASTELAKNIQYF	TGTGCCAGCACGGAGCTAGCCAAAAACATTCAGTACTTC
TRBJ2-7	TRBD2	TRBV6-2/TRBV6-3	.	CASTNRLAASYEQYF	TGTGCCAGCACCAATAGACTAGCAGCCTCCTACGAGCAGTACTTC
TRBJ1-5	TRBD1	TRBV11-3	.	CASSARTGNQPQHF	TGTGCCAGCAGCGCCCGGACAGGAAATCAGCCCCAGCATTTT
TRBJ2-6	TRBD1	TRBV10-1	.	CATPGQGKFSGANVLTF	TGCGCCACTCCGGGACAGGGTAAATTTTCTGGGGCCAACGTCCTGACTTTC
TRBJ2-7	.	TRBV6-5	few	CASSYSMSAYEQYF	TGTGCCAGCAGTTACTCGATGTCCGCCTACGAGCAGTACTTC
TRBJ1-3	.	TRBV6-5	.	CASSYSKRGAGNTIYF	TGTGCCAGCAGTTACTCGAAAAGGGGAGCAGGAAACACCATATATTTT
TRBJ1-1	.	TRBV4-2	.	CASSSTGTGNTEAFF	TGTGCCAGCAGCTCAACCGGGACGGGGAACACTGAAGCTTTCTTT
TRBJ2-4	.	TRBV29-1	.	CSVESSFKNIQYF	TGCAGCGTTGAATCCAGTTTCAAAAACATTCAGTACTTC
TRBJ2-5	.	TRBV30	.	CAWTPYQETQYF	TGTGCCTGGACCCCGTACCAAGAGACCCAGTACTTC
TRBJ1-1	.	TRBV10-1	.	CASRPVRGGTEAFF	TGCGCCAGCAGGCCTGTGCGGGGGGGCACTGAAGCTTTCTTT
TRBJ2-2	.	TRBV12-3/TRBV12-4	.	CASRSAAPANTGELFF	TGTGCCAGCCGCTCAGCGGCACCCGCGAACACCGGGGAGCTGTTTTTT
TRBJ1-1	.	TRBV11-1	.	CASSLAAVRGAAEAFF	TGTGCCAGCAGCTTAGCCGCGGTACGGGGCGCGGCTGAAGCTTTCTTT
TRBJ2-2	.	TRBV23-1	few	CASSHALIVGELFF	TGCGCCAGCAGTCACGCCTTAATAGTCGGGGAGCTGTTTTTT
TRBJ2-5	.	TRBV5-1	few	CASSFKPQETQYF	TGCGCCAGCAGCTTTAAGCCCCAAGAGACCCAGTACTTC
TRBJ2-7	.	TRBV6-1	.	CASSVSGTYEQYF	TGTGCCAGCAGTGTTAGCGGAACCTACGAGCAGTACTTC
TRBJ1-5	.	TRBV6-1	.	CASRQGNQPQHF	TGTGCCAGCCGACAGGGCAATCAGCCCCAGCATTTT
TRBJ2-3	TRBD2	TRBV19	.	CASSIDSGGASDTQYF	TGTGCCAGTAGTATAGATAGCGGGGGGGCCTCAGATACGCAGTATTTT
TRBJ1-1	.	TRBV29-1	.	CSVVNTEAFF	TGCAGCGTAGTGAACACTGAAGCTTTCTTT
TRBJ2-5	.	TRBV20-1	few	CSARDRLGKETQYF	TGCAGTGCTAGAGATCGACTGGGGAAAGAGACCCAGTACTTC
TRBJ2-5	TRBD2	TRBV6-9	once	CASSYSGLSGGEETQYF	TGTGCCAGCAGTTATTCAGGGCTGAGCGGGGGGGAAGAGACCCAGTACTTC
TRBJ1-1	.	TRBV25-1	.	CASKGVNTEAFF	TGTGCCAGCAAGGGGGTGAACACTGAAGCTTTCTTT